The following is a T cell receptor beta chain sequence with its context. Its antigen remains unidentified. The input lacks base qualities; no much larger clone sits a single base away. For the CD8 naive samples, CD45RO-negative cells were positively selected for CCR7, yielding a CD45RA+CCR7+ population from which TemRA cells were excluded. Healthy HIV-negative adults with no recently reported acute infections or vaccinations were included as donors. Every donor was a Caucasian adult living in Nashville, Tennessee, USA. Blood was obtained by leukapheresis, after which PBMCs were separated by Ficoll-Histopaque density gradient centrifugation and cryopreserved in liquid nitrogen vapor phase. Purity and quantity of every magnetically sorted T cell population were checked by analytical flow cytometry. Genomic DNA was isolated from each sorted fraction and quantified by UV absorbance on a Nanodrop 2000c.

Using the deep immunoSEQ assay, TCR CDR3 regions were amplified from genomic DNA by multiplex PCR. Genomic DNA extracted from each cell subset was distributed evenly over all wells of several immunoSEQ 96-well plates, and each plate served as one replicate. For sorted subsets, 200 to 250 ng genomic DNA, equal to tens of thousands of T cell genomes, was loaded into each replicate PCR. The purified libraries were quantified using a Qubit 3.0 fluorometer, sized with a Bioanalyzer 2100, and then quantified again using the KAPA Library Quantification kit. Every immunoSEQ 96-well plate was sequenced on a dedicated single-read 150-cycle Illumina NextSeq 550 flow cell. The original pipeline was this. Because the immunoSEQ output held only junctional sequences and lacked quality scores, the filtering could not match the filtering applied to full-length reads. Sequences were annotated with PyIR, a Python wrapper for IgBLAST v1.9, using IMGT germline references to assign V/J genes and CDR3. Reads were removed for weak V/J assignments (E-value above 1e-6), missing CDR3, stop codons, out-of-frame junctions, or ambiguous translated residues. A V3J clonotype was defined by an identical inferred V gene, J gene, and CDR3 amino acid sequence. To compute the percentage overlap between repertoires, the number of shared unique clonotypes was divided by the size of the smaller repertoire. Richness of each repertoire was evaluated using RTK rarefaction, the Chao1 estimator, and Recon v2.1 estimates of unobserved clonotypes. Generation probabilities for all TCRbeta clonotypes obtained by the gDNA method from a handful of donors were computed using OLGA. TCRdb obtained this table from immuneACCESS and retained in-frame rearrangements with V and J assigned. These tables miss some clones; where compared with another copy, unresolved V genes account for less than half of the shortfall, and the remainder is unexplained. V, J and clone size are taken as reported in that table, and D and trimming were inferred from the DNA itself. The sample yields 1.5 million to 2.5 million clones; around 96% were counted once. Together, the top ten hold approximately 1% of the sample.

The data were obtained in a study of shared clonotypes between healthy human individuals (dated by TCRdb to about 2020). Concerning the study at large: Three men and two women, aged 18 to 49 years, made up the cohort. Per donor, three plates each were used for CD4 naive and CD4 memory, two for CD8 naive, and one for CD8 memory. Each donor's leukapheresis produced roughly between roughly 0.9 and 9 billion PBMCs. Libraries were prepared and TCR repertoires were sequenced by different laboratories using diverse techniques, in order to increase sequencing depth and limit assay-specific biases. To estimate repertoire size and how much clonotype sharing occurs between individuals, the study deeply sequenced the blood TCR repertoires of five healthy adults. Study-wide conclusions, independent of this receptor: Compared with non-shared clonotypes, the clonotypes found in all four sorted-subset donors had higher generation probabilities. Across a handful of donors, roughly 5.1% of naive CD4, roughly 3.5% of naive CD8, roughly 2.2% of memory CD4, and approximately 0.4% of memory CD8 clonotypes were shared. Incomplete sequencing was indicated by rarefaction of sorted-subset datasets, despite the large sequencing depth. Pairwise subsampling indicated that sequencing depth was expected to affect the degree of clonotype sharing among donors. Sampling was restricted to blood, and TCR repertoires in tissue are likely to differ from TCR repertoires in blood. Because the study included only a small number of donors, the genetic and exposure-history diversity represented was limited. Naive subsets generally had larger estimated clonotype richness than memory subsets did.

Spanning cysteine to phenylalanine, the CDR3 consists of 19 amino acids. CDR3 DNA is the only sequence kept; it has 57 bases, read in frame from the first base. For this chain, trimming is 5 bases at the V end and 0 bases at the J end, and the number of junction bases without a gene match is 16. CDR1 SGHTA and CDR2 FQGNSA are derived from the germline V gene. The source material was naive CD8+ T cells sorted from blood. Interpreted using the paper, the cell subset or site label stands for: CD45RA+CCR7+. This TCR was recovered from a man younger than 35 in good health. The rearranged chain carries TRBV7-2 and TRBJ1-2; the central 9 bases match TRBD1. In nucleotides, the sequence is TGTGCCAGCAGCGGCAGGGACAGGGAAACCTCTTGGCCTAACTATGGCTACACCTTC. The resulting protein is CASSGRDRETSWPNYGYTF.